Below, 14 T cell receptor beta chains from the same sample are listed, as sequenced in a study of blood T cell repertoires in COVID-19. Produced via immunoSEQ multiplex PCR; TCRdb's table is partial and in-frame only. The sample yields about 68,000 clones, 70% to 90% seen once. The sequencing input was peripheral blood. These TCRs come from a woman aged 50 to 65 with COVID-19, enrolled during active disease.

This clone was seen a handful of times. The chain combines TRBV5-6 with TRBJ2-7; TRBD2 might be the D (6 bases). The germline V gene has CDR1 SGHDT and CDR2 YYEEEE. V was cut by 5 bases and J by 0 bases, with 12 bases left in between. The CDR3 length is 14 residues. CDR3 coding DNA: TGTGCCAGCAGAGCGGGCCGGAGCTCCTACGAGCAGTACTTC. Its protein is CASRAGRSSYEQYF.

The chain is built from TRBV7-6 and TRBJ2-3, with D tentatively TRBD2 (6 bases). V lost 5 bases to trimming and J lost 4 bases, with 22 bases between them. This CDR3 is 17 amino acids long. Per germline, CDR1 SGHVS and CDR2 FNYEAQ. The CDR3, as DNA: TGTGCCAGCAGCCCCCGGAACCTGGGGGGTTACGCAGATACGCAGTATTTT. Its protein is CASSPRNLGGYADTQYF. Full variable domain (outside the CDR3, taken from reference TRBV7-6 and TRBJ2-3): GAGVSQSPRYKVTKRGQDVALRCDPISGHVSLYWYRQALGQGPEFLTYFNYEAQQDKSGLPNDRFSAERPEGSISTLTIQRTEQRDSAMYRCASSPRNLGGYADTQYFGPGTRLTVL.

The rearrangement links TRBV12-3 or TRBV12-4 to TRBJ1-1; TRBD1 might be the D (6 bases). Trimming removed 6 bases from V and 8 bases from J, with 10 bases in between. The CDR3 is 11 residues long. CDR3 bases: TGTGCCAGCAGAACCGGGACAGAAGCTTTCTTT. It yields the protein CASRTGTEAFF.

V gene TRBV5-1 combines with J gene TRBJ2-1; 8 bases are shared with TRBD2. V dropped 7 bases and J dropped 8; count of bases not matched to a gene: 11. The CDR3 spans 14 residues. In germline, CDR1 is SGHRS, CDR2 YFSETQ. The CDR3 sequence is CASRDRYSGDEQFF. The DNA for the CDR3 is TGCGCCAGCCGTGATAGATATAGCGGGGATGAGCAGTTCTTC.

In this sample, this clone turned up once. CDR3 residues: CASSSIRGRDEKLFF. The DNA for the CDR3 is TGTGCCAGCAGCAGTATTAGGGGGCGAGATGAAAAACTGTTTTTT. This rearrangement joins TRBV28 to TRBJ1-4, with 7 nucleotides matching TRBD1. Germline V lookup: CDR1 MDHEN, CDR2 SYDVKM. Trimming cost V 6 bases and J 6 bases; bases outside gene matches: 10. The length of the CDR3 is 15 residues.

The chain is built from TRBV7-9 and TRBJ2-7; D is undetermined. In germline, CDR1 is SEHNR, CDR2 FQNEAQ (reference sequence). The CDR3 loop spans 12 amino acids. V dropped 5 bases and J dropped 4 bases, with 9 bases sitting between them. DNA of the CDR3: TGTGCCAGCAGCGGTGCTAGATACGAGCAGTACTTC. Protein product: CASSGARYEQYF. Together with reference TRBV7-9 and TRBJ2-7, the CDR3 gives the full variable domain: DTGVSQNPRHKITKRGQNVTFRCDPISEHNRLYWYRQTLGQGPEFLTYFQNEAQLEKSRLLSDRFSAERPKGSFSTLEIQRTEQGDSAMYLCASSGARYEQYFGPGTRLTVT.

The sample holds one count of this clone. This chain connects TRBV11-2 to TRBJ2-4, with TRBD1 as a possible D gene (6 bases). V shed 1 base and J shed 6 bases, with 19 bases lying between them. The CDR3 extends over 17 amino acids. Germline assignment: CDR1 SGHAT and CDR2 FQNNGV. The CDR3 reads CASSLGQVSRGLNIQYF. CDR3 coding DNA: TGTGCCAGCAGCTTAGGACAGGTTAGCCGTGGGTTAAACATTCAGTACTTC.

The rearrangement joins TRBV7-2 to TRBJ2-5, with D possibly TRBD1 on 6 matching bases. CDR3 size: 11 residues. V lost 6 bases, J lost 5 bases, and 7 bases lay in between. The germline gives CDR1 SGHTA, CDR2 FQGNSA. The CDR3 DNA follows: TGTGCCAGCAGACAGGGTGAGACCCAGTACTTC. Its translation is CASRQGETQYF.

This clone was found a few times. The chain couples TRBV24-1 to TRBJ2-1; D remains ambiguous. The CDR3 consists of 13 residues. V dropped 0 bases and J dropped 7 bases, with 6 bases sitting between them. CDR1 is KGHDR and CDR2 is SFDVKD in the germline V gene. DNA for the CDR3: TGTGCCACCAGTGATTTGGTTCGGAATGAGCAGTTCTTC. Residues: CATSDLVRNEQFF.

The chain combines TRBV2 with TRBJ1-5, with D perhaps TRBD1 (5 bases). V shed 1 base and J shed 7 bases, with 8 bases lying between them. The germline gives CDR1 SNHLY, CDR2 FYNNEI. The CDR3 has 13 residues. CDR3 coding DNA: TGTGCCAGCAGTGAAGAGGGGAAACAGCCCCAGCATTTT. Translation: CASSEEGKQPQHF.

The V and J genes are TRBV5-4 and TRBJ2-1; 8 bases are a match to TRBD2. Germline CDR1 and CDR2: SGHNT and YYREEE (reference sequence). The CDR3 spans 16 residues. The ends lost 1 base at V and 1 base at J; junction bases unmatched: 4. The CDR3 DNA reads TGTGCCAGCAGCTTGTCGGGCGGGAGGTCCTACAATGAGCAGTTCTTC. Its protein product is CASSLSGGRSYNEQFF. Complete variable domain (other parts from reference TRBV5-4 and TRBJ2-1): ETGVTQSPTHLIKTRGQQVTLRCSSQSGHNTVSWYQQALGQGPQFIFQYYREEENGRGNFPPRFSGLQFPNYSSELNVNALELDDSALYLCASSLSGGRSYNEQFFGPGTRLTVL.

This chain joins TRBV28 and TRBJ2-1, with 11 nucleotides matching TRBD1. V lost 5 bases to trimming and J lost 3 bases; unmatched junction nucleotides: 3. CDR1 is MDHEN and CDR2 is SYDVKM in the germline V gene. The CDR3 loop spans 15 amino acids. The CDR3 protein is CASSEGTGGYNEQFF. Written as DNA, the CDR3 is TGTGCCAGCAGTGAGGGGACAGGGGGCTACAATGAGCAGTTCTTC.

For the CDR3, the DNA is TGTGCCAGCAGTCGCGCGGGAAACACCGGGGAGCTGTTTTTT. It is translated as CASSRAGNTGELFF. V is TRBV6-5 and J is TRBJ2-2, with D possibly TRBD2 on 6 matching bases. The CDR3 extends over 14 amino acids. Looked up from germline, CDR1 is MNHEY and CDR2 is SVGAGI. V dropped 5 bases and J dropped 2 bases, with 9 bases sitting between them.

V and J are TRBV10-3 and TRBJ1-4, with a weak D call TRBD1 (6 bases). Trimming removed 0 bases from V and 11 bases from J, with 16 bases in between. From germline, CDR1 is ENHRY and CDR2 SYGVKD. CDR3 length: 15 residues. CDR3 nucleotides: TGTGCCATCAGTGAGTCGAAGACAGGCATTGAGAAACTGTTTTTT. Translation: CAISESKTGIEKLFF.